The 28 T cell receptor beta chains in this list originate from one sample, sequenced in a study of cytomegalovirus exposure and HLA in healthy donors. A multiplex PCR was run with 60 Vbeta primers and 13 Jbeta primers. Assay used: immunoSEQ multiplex PCR; TCRdb lists only in-frame clones, some missing. The sample records roughly 98,000 clones, 77% being singletons. Sequenced: PBMCs. The receptors derive from a female donor in good health and CMV-seronegative.

Worth noting for this clone: Other DNA sequences of this sample code for an identical CDR3. The chain is built from TRBV19 and TRBJ2-3, with 10 positions matching TRBD2. This CDR3 has 14 amino acids. The ends lost 2 bases at V and 12 bases at J; junction bases unmatched: 8. The germline V gene has CDR1 LNHDA and CDR2 SQIVND (reference sequence). This CDR3 reads CASSISGGAGTQYF. The CDR3 bases are TGTGCCAGTAGTATAAGCGGGGGGGCAGGTACACAGTATTTT.

This sequence joins TRBV4-3 and TRBJ2-7; tentatively, D is TRBD1 (6 bases). Germline V lookup: CDR1 LGHNA, CDR2 YSLEER. The CDR3 spans 16 residues. The V and J ends lost 1 base and 2 bases respectively, with 15 bases between them. CDR3 residues: CASSQGNEGHPYEQYF. CDR3 DNA sequence: TGCGCCAGCAGCCAAGGTAATGAGGGACACCCCTACGAGCAGTACTTC.

Here the CDR3 DNA reads TGTGCCAGCAGCCAACTCCCGGGACAGGGGTTAGGCAATCAGCCCCAGCATTTT. Translating gives CASSQLPGQGLGNQPQHF. J is TRBJ1-5 and V is TRBV4-2; 10 bases map to TRBD1. This CDR3 contains 18 residues. Germline assignment: CDR1 LGHNA and CDR2 YNFKEQ. The junction had 9 bases not matched to a gene; V was cut back by 2 bases and J by 2 bases.

The rearrangement links TRBV28 to TRBJ1-4, with 9 positions matching TRBD1. V gave up 4 bases and J gave up 6 bases; unmatched junction bases: 6. The germline V gene has CDR1 MDHEN and CDR2 SYDVKM. This CDR3 is 15 amino acids long. CDR3 loop: CASSSAGTGHEKLFF. The CDR3 DNA follows: TGTGCCAGCAGTTCAGCCGGGACAGGGCATGAAAAACTGTTTTTT.

The chain links TRBV11-2 to TRBJ2-1, with 10 positions matching TRBD2. Germline values: CDR1 SGHAT, CDR2 FQNNGV. V was pared by 1 base and J by 10 bases, with 4 bases of the junction left unmatched. CDR3 length equals 14 residues. DNA for the CDR3: TGTGCCAGCAGCTTAGGGGCAGCGGGAGGGGAGCAGTTCTTC. Protein: CASSLGAAGGEQFF.

This clone was seen only a few times. J is TRBJ1-1 and V is TRBV30; D gene uncertain. Per the germline V gene, CDR1 is GTSNPN and CDR2 is SVGIG (reference sequence). Trimming cost V 0 bases and J 5 bases, with 13 bases left between them. CDR3 size: 14 residues. This chain's CDR3 is CAWSVPDWRTEAFF. CDR3 DNA sequence: TGTGCCTGGAGTGTCCCCGACTGGAGGACTGAAGCTTTCTTT.

Notes on this clone: An end of the junction does not agree with germline; a read error may underlie this. J is TRBJ2-1 and V is TRBV30; 7 bases agree with TRBD1. CDR1 and CDR2 (germline): GTSNPN, SVGIG (reference sequence). The CDR3 is 13 residues long. CDR3 sequence: CARRRQGYNEQFF. DNA of the CDR3: TGTGCCCGGAGGAGACAGGGCTACAATGAGCAGTTCTTC.

This rearrangement joins TRBV21-1 to TRBJ2-7; the DNA was not compared with TRBD1, the D call given in the table. TRBV21-1 is a documented pseudogene. This CDR3 region has 9 residues. DNA of the CDR3: TGTGCCAGCCCCAACGAGCAGTACTTC. Its protein is CASPNEQYF.

This clone showed up just a few times. V is TRBV6-1 and J is TRBJ1-2; 9 bases line up with TRBD1. J gave up 8 bases and V 3 bases, and 13 bases lay outside the gene matches. The CDR3 length is 16 residues. Germline CDR1 and CDR2: MNHNS and SASEGT. The CDR3 region has the DNA TGTGCCAGCAGTGACACGTCCCGGGACAGGGTGGGAGGCTACACCTTC. Its translation is CASSDTSRDRVGGYTF.

This clone occurred a few times. V gene TRBV30 combines with J gene TRBJ1-1, with TRBD1 as a possible D gene (5 bases). V shed 3 bases and J shed 10 bases, with 15 bases lying between them. Per the germline V gene, CDR1 is GTSNPN and CDR2 is SVGIG (reference sequence). This CDR3 spans 12 amino acids. The CDR3 reads CAWRAGRLGAFF. In DNA form, the CDR3 reads TGTGCCTGGAGGGCAGGGAGGTTAGGAGCTTTCTTT.

This chain uses TRBV7-6 with TRBJ2-7, with 10 bases that match TRBD1. Germline V gene sequence: CDR1 SGHVS, CDR2 FNYEAQ. CDR3 length: 15 residues. After removal of 1 base from V and 5 bases from J, the junction contained 5 bases not matched to a gene. This CDR3 reads CASSLEGQGRNEQYF. The DNA of the CDR3 is TGTGCCAGCAGCTTAGAGGGACAGGGGAGGAACGAGCAGTACTTC.

The chain is built from TRBV6-5 and TRBJ1-1; 9 bases are a match to TRBD1. The germline V gene has CDR1 MNHEY and CDR2 SVGAGI. CDR3 size: 14 residues. Trimming cost V 7 bases and J 6 bases; bases outside gene matches: 9. The CDR3 DNA follows: TGTGCCAGCACCATCTTACGGACAGGGGCTGAAGCTTTCTTT. It is translated as CASTILRTGAEAFF.

V is TRBV15 and J is TRBJ1-3; no clear D. V was trimmed by 3 bases and J by 2 bases, leaving 8 bases between them. The CDR3 runs to 14 residues. The germline gives CDR1 LNHNV, CDR2 YYDKDF (reference sequence). The CDR3, as DNA: TGTGCCACCAGCAGTATATTTGCTGGAAACACCATATATTTT. It is translated as CATSSIFAGNTIYF.

This chain joins TRBV6-1 and TRBJ1-1, with unresolved D. In germline, CDR1 is MNHNS, CDR2 SASEGT. V dropped 0 bases and J dropped 2 bases, with 7 bases sitting between them. This CDR3 comprises 14 residues. CDR3 loop: CASSEAVANTEAFF. In nucleotides, the CDR3 is TGTGCCAGCAGTGAAGCCGTGGCCAACACTGAAGCTTTCTTT.

The chain has TRBV5-6 and TRBJ2-7; D is possibly TRBD1 (6 bases). The CDR3 extends over 12 amino acids. With 0 bases removed from V and 5 bases from J, the gap between germline ends came to 6 bases. Germline V gene sequence: CDR1 SGHDT, CDR2 YYEEEE. The DNA for the CDR3 is TGTGCCAGCAGCTTGGGGGACAACGAGCAGTACTTC. Protein sequence: CASSLGDNEQYF.

This clone was detected only once. The J gene is TRBJ1-1, the V gene TRBV7-9; 8 nucleotides line up with TRBD1. Trimming at V came to 0 bases and at J to 10 bases, leaving 1 base not matched to a gene. CDR1 is SEHNR and CDR2 is FQNEAQ in the germline V gene (reference sequence). The CDR3 has 12 residues. The CDR3 DNA reads as TGTGCCAGCAGCTTAGCAACAGGGGGAGCTTTCTTT. Translation gives CASSLATGGAFF.

CDR3 loop: CATSRDAGFNYGYTF. DNA for the CDR3: TGTGCCACCAGCAGAGACGCGGGGTTTAACTATGGCTACACCTTC. This chain links TRBV15 with TRBJ1-2; no firm D call. The length of the CDR3 is 15 residues. Germline V gives CDR1 LNHNV, CDR2 YYDKDF (reference sequence). V was pared by 0 bases and J by 1 base, with 9 bases between.

This clone was seen a few times. The chain joins TRBV6-5 to TRBJ2-1, with 8 bases fitting TRBD2. Germline CDR1 and CDR2: MNHEY and SVGAGI. The CDR3 has 14 amino acids. The V gene end was trimmed by 6 bases and the J gene end by 8 bases; junction bases not matched to a gene: 9. CDR3 protein: CASRTSGGPHEQFF. The DNA for the CDR3 is TGTGCCAGCAGGACCAGCGGGGGTCCCCATGAGCAGTTCTTC.

Only a few counts were recorded for this clone. This sequence joins TRBV2 and TRBJ2-1, with 9 bases that match TRBD2. Germline loops: CDR1 SNHLY, CDR2 FYNNEI. This CDR3 spans 16 amino acids. V trimming: 5 bases; J trimming: 0 bases; junction bases outside the gene matches: 5. The CDR3 region has the DNA TGTGCCAGCAGTCCCCTGACTAGCGGCTCCTACAATGAGCAGTTCTTC. This encodes CASSPLTSGSYNEQFF.

The rearrangement joins TRBV28 to TRBJ2-1; 11 bases agree with TRBD2. Trimming took 4 bases from V and 2 from J; bases not matched to a gene: 25. CDR3 length: 23 amino acids. CDR1 MDHEN and CDR2 SYDVKM come from the germline V gene. Written as DNA, the CDR3 is TGTGCCAGCAGTTATCCTTCATTTGGGGACGAGTTCGGGACTAGCGGAACCTACAATGAGCAGTTCTTC. Translated: CASSYPSFGDEFGTSGTYNEQFF.

V is TRBV18 and J is TRBJ1-2; 7 bases map to TRBD1. Per the germline V gene, CDR1 is KGHSH and CDR2 is LQKENI. The CDR3 runs 15 residues. After removal of 2 bases from V and 4 bases from J, the junction contained 7 bases not matched to a gene. The CDR3 sequence is CASSPTGEVSYGYTF. CDR3 coding DNA: TGTGCCAGCTCACCAACAGGGGAAGTAAGCTATGGCTACACCTTC.

The chain combines TRBV11-3 with TRBJ2-5; D not resolved. The end of the DNA aligns better with TRBJ2-7, so the J call may be wrong. This CDR3 spans 14 amino acids. CDR1 is SGHNT, CDR2 YENEEA, per germline. CDR3 in DNA: TGTGCCAGCAGCTTAGATTTGCAATCCAGCGAGCAGTACTTC. Translated, it gives CASSLDLQSSEQYF.

A word on this clone: At one end, the junction sequence differs from germline, possibly due to a read error. The V and J genes are TRBV7-8 and TRBJ2-3, with a weak D call TRBD2 (6 bases). This CDR3 has 16 amino acids. In germline, CDR1 is SGHVS, CDR2 FQNEAQ. CDR3 in DNA: TGTGCCAGCAGCCCCGGTCGGGGAACTAGCACAGATACGCAGTGTTTT. It codes for CASSPGRGTSTDTQCF.

The chain employs TRBV7-8 and TRBJ2-7; the D is unclear. The germline V gene has CDR1 SGHVS and CDR2 FQNEAQ. The CDR3 runs to 13 residues. The V end was cut by 2 bases, the J end by 5 bases, with 10 bases between. The CDR3 DNA is TGTGCCAGCAGCTTACCCCGCCGGGACGAGCAGTACTTC. This sequence encodes CASSLPRRDEQYF.

This clone was detected only once. The V call is TRBV2, the J call TRBJ1-2, with TRBD1 matching over 9 bases. V lost 7 bases to trimming and J lost 6 bases; unmatched junction nucleotides: 3. The CDR3 is 12 residues long. Germline V lookup: CDR1 SNHLY, CDR2 FYNNEI. This CDR3 reads CASMRQGDGYTF. The CDR3, as DNA: TGTGCCAGCATGAGACAGGGGGATGGCTACACCTTC.

The V and J genes are TRBV27 and TRBJ1-2, with a tentative D call TRBD1 (5 bases). Germline values: CDR1 MNHEY, CDR2 SMNVEV (reference sequence). CDR3 length: 14 residues. The germline V and J ends were trimmed by 6 bases and 3 bases, with 14 bases remaining between them. The CDR3 protein is CASSRGGADYGYTF. Here the CDR3 DNA reads TGTGCCAGCAGCCGAGGAGGGGCGGACTATGGCTACACCTTC.

The chain has TRBV5-1 and TRBJ2-1, with D possibly TRBD2 on 5 matching bases. This CDR3 comprises 12 residues. V was cut by 1 base and J by 8 bases, with 7 bases left in between. Germline values: CDR1 SGHRS, CDR2 YFSETQ. CDR3 residues: CASSLMRDEQFF. CDR3 in DNA: TGCGCCAGCAGCTTGATGCGGGATGAGCAGTTCTTC. Together with reference TRBV5-1 and TRBJ2-1, the CDR3 gives the full variable domain: KAGVTQTPRYLIKTRGQQVTLSCSPISGHRSVSWYQQTPGQGLQFLFEYFSETQRNKGNFPGRFSGRQFSNSRSEMNVSTLELGDSALYLCASSLMRDEQFFGPGTRLTVL.

The chain combines TRBV19 with TRBJ2-2, with D uncertain. The CDR3 covers 17 residues. V lost 7 bases to trimming and J lost 1 base, with 19 bases between them. Germline CDR1 reads LNHDA; CDR2 reads SQIVND (reference sequence). In DNA, the CDR3 is TGTGCCAGTATCTCCTATCGAAGTACTTTGAACACCGGGGAGCTGTTTTTT. It specifies CASISYRSTLNTGELFF.